This entry describes one T cell receptor (beta chain). These data are taken from a study of blood T cell repertoires in COVID-19. About the research overall: Material from acute and convalescent COVID-19 was sourced from the United States, Italy and Spain.

V trimming: 5 bases; J trimming: 0 bases; junction bases outside the gene matches: 8. The CDR3 extends over 16 amino acids. Germline CDR1 reads SGHNT; CDR2 reads YYREEE (reference sequence). TCRdb keeps only in-frame clones here, not all; method: immunoSEQ multiplex PCR. The sample lists 450,000 or so clones; about 90% were seen once. The sequenced material came from PBMCs or T cells enriched from blood (not recorded which). The origin of this receptor is a young man who had recovered from COVID-19. The chain carries TRBV5-4 and TRBJ2-3; TRBD2 aligns across 8 bases. The CDR3 bases are TGTGCCAGCAGTTTCCCATCTAGCGGGAGCACAGATACGCAGTATTTT. This codes for CASSFPSSGSTDTQYF.